Listed here are 13 T cell receptor beta chains from one sample, sequenced in a study of OX40 agonist ivuxolimab in advanced cancers. Libraries were made using the immunoSEQ multiplex PCR assay. TCRdb took over this immuneACCESS table, retaining in-frame rearrangements with V and J assigned. Such tables are incomplete; in checked studies, under half of the missing clones stem from an unresolved V gene, and the remainder is unexplained. Counted in this sample were some 48,000 clones; about 79% of them appeared once. Jointly, the top ten make up 7.9% of the sample. The material sequenced was CD4+ or CD8+ T cells sorted from blood, taken in a trial of the OX40 agonist ivuxolimab. The source is an adult with an advanced solid tumor such as melanoma, head and neck, liver or kidney cancer.

V is TRBV7-9 and J is TRBJ2-7; 8 nucleotides align to TRBD2. CDR1 is SEHNR and CDR2 is FQNEAQ in the germline V gene (reference sequence). This CDR3 has 13 amino acids. V shed 11 bases, J shed 4 bases, and the junction held 10 bases outside the gene matches. The DNA for the CDR3 is TGTGCCGGTCAGCGGGAGAAGGCTTACGAGCAGTACTTC. Its translation: CAGQREKAYEQYF.

This clone was detected a few times. The V and J genes are TRBV4-3 and TRBJ2-1; D remains unclear. Trimming took 1 base from V and 5 from J, leaving 12 bases between them. Germline CDR1 is LGHNA and CDR2 is YSLEER. CDR3 length equals 15 residues. The CDR3 DNA follows: TGCGCCAGCAGCCAAGGTTGGTTGCTCAACAATGAGCAGTTCTTC. Translation gives CASSQGWLLNNEQFF.

This clone has only one observation. This chain joins TRBV12-5 and TRBJ2-3, with 10 nucleotides matching TRBD2. Germline V gives CDR1 LGHNT, CDR2 FRNRAP. The junction had 6 bases not matched to a gene; V was cut back by 3 bases and J by 6 bases. The CDR3 runs to 15 residues. CDR3 in amino acids: CASGFSGRRGDTQYF. The CDR3 coding sequence is TGTGCTAGTGGTTTTAGCGGGAGGCGGGGGGATACGCAGTATTTT.

J is TRBJ2-1 and V is TRBV19; 8 nucleotides align to TRBD2. The germline gives CDR1 LNHDA, CDR2 SQIVND (reference sequence). The CDR3 contains 16 residues. V shed 2 bases and J 2 bases; nucleotides not matched to a gene: 5. The CDR3 nucleotides are TGTGCCAGTAGTATATCCGCGGGGGGTCCCTACAATGAGCAGTTCTTC. It specifies CASSISAGGPYNEQFF.

This chain links TRBV7-2 with TRBJ1-4, with 8 bases that match TRBD1. Germline V gene lookup returns CDR1 SGHTA and CDR2 FQGNSA. The V gene end was trimmed by 4 bases and the J gene end by 2 bases; junction bases not matched to a gene: 6. The CDR3 has 16 amino acids. The CDR3 is CASSSRGLETNEKLFF. The CDR3 bases are TGTGCCAGCAGCTCCAGGGGGCTGGAGACTAATGAAAAACTGTTTTTT.

This sequence joins TRBV7-9 and TRBJ1-6; D call uncertain. V was trimmed by 5 bases and J by 10 bases, leaving 12 bases between them. Germline CDR1 reads SEHNR; CDR2 reads FQNEAQ (reference sequence). This CDR3 spans 13 amino acids. The CDR3, as DNA: TGTGCCAGCAGCCCCCCCGGGGTCTCACCCCTCCACTTT. Encoded protein: CASSPPGVSPLHF. The full variable domain, with the rest looked up from reference TRBV7-9 and TRBJ1-6, is DTGVSQNPRHKITKRGQNVTFRCDPISEHNRLYWYRQTLGQGPEFLTYFQNEAQLEKSRLLSDRFSAERPKGSFSTLEIQRTEQGDSAMYLCASSPPGVSPLHFGNGTRLTVT.

The V call is TRBV6-6, the J call TRBJ1-1; D may be TRBD1 (5 bases). Germline V CDR1 and CDR2: MNHNY, SVGAGI (reference sequence). This CDR3 has 14 residues. Between the trimmed V and J ends, which lost 0 bases and 4 bases, there was a span of 9 bases. This chain's CDR3 is CASSYSGGGTEAFF. The CDR3 DNA is TGTGCCAGCAGTTACTCTGGGGGGGGCACTGAAGCTTTCTTT.

The chain recombines TRBV10-1 with TRBJ2-1; D not resolved. This CDR3 region has 13 residues. V lost 5 bases and J 7 bases, leaving 12 bases between the germline ends. Looked up from germline, CDR1 is WNHNN and CDR2 is SYGVQD (reference sequence). This chain's CDR3 is CASSLDHGNEQFF. In DNA form, the CDR3 reads TGCGCCAGCAGTCTCGACCATGGAAATGAGCAGTTCTTC.

CDR3 sequence (DNA): TGTGCCAGTAGATCGAGTGTCCCGGGACAGGGTGCGTATGGCTACACCTTC. It encodes CASRSSVPGQGAYGYTF. V is TRBV19 and J is TRBJ1-2; 9 bases agree with TRBD1. With V trimmed by 6 bases and J by 5 bases, 16 bases remained unmatched. The CDR3 runs 17 residues. From germline, CDR1 is LNHDA and CDR2 SQIVND (reference sequence). Drawing the rest from reference TRBV19 and TRBJ1-2, the complete variable domain is DGGITQSPKYLFRKEGQNVTLSCEQNLNHDAMYWYRQDPGQGLRLIYYSQIVNDFQKGDIAEGYSVSREKKESFPLTVTSAQKNPTAFYLCASRSSVPGQGAYGYTFGSGTRLTVV.

This sequence joins TRBV5-5 and TRBJ1-2; D unresolved. CDR1 and CDR2 (germline): SGHKS, YYEKEE (reference sequence). This CDR3 is 15 amino acids long. The V gene lost 1 base and the J gene lost 4 bases, with 14 bases spanning the gap. The CDR3 sequence is CASSLTSGETYGYTF. CDR3 nucleotides: TGTGCCAGCAGCTTGACAAGCGGGGAGACCTATGGCTACACCTTC.

In this sample, this clone turned up once. This chain uses TRBV10-3 with TRBJ1-5; TRBD1 is a possible D gene (5 bases). V was clipped by 4 bases and J by 7 bases, with 20 bases between them. The CDR3 spans 16 residues. Germline assignment: CDR1 ENHRY and CDR2 SYGVKD. The CDR3 DNA sequence: TGTGCCATCAGTGTCGAGGCGGGTTTGGACAACCAGCCCCAGCATTTT. Translated: CAISVEAGLDNQPQHF.

The rearrangement joins TRBV5-1 to TRBJ2-7; TRBD2 matches at 8 bases. With 6 bases clipped from V and 2 bases from J, the junction kept 10 bases outside the gene matches. This CDR3 has 15 residues. Germline V gives CDR1 SGHRS, CDR2 YFSETQ. The CDR3 nucleotides read TGCGCCAGCACATACACCGGGGGGGAAGCCTACGAGCAGTACTTC. The encoded protein is CASTYTGGEAYEQYF.

This chain uses TRBV27 with TRBJ2-1; 10 bases fit TRBD2. The CDR3 loop spans 14 amino acids. Trimming took 8 bases from V and 10 from J; bases not matched to a gene: 11. Germline values: CDR1 MNHEY, CDR2 SMNVEV (reference sequence). The CDR3 DNA sequence: TGTGCCAGCTTTACTAGCGGGAATCGGGGGGAGCAGTTCTTC. Translating it yields CASFTSGNRGEQFF.